These 29 T cell receptor beta chains came from one sample sequenced in a study of patients and donors after allogeneic stem cell transplantation. TCRdb used MiXCR to reprocess the RT-PCR reads, holding one entry per CDR3 protein. The sample has 150,000 to 200,000 distinct CDR3 sequences, approximately 30% seen once. Sequencing was done on a sample of blood, either unsorted or a sorted T cell fraction (not recorded which). All receptors derive from a human donor who was either an allogeneic HSCT recipient or a stem cell or donor lymphocyte infusion donor (not recorded which). It is not recorded whose cells these are; they may come from a transplant donor.

The chain recombines TRBV11-2 with TRBJ1-1, with TRBD1 identical over 7 bases. Germline V gives CDR1 SGHAT, CDR2 FQNNGV. The CDR3 totals 19 residues. With V trimmed by 2 bases and J by 5 bases, 20 bases remained unmatched. The CDR3 bases are TGTGCCAGCAGCTTATGGTCCCGGGGGCGGACAGGCAGTCCTACTGAAGCTTTCTTT. It translates to CASSLWSRGRTGSPTEAFF.

CDR3 DNA sequence: TGCGCCAGCAGCGAAGGGACTAGCGGGAGGGCCTACGAGCAGTACTTC. This gives the protein CASSEGTSGRAYEQYF. V is TRBV5-1 and J is TRBJ2-7, with 16 nucleotides matching TRBD2. Germline-derived CDR1 and CDR2 are SGHRS and YFSETQ. This CDR3 has 16 residues. Unmatched junction bases numbered 3, after V lost 4 bases and J lost 2 bases.

This clonotype was picked up one time. CDR3 DNA: TGTGCCAGCAGTTTCGGGTTTCGAGAGACCCAGTACTTC. Amino acids: CASSFGFRETQYF. The chain recombines TRBV27 with TRBJ2-5; no definite D call. This CDR3 has 13 residues. Trimming left V 3 bases short and J 4 bases short, with 9 bases between. Germline CDR1 is MNHEY and CDR2 is SMNVEV (reference sequence).

This chain connects TRBV12-5 to TRBJ1-1; 8 bases fit TRBD1. Losses at the gene ends were 3 bases for V and 11 bases for J; bases not matched to a gene: 5. The germline gives CDR1 LGHNT, CDR2 FRNRAP. The CDR3 sequence is 12 residues long. The CDR3 DNA sequence: TGTGCTAGTGGTTTTATGACAGGGGATGCTTTCTTT. It specifies CASGFMTGDAFF.

This clonotype showed up just a few times. The V gene is TRBV6-2 or TRBV6-3, the J gene TRBJ2-7; D unresolved. Between the trimmed V and J ends, which lost 7 bases and 0 bases, there was a span of 16 bases. This CDR3 is 15 amino acids long. Germline V gives CDR1 MNHEY, CDR2 SVGEGT. Here the CDR3 reads CASTHIGSRSYEQYF. In DNA, the CDR3 is TGTGCCAGCACCCATATAGGATCGCGCTCCTACGAGCAGTACTTC.

This clonotype was recorded a few times. The CDR3 region is CSARASREAFYTF. DNA for the CDR3: TGCAGTGCTAGAGCCTCCAGAGAGGCTTTCTACACCTTC. V is TRBV20-1 and J is TRBJ1-2, with unresolved D. Per germline, CDR1 DFQATT and CDR2 SNEGSKA (reference sequence). V was trimmed by 1 base and J by 10 bases, leaving 16 bases between them. This CDR3 contains 13 residues.

This clonotype was observed at least ten times. The chain joins TRBV5-1 to TRBJ2-3; 8 bases match TRBD2. The V segment lost 0 bases and the J segment 2 bases; nucleotides outside the gene matches: 11. The CDR3 runs 18 residues. Germline V CDR1 and CDR2: SGHRS, YFSETQ. The DNA for the CDR3 is TGCGCCAGCAGCTTGGCCGAAACAGCGGGAGCGTACACAGATACGCAGTATTTT. Translated, it gives CASSLAETAGAYTDTQYF.

A few counts support this clonotype. The chain links TRBV20-1 to TRBJ1-5, with 8 bases matching TRBD1. J gave up 7 bases and V 6 bases, and 11 bases lay outside the gene matches. Germline loops: CDR1 DFQATT, CDR2 SNEGSKA (reference sequence). This CDR3 is 14 amino acids long. CDR3 in amino acids: CSAAGQGSGQPQHF. CDR3 nucleotides: TGCAGTGCCGCTGGACAGGGATCGGGACAGCCCCAGCATTTT.

Details on this clonotype: The conserved final phenylalanine or tryptophan is absent from the CDR3, which likely points to a read error. The genes are TRBV6-1 and TRBJ1-5; D gene ambiguous. Germline CDR1 MNHNS, CDR2 SASEGT. The CDR3 is 14 amino acids. Trimming cost V 2 bases and J 3 bases, with 8 bases left between them. The CDR3 region is CASSERRTNQPQHL. CDR3 nucleotide sequence: TGTGCCAGCAGTGAACGCCGGACCAATCAGCCCCAGCATTTG.

This clonotype occurred a few times. V and J are TRBV7-2 and TRBJ1-6; D possibly corresponds to TRBD1 (6 bases). The CDR3 length is 12 residues. Germline values: CDR1 SGHTA, CDR2 FQGNSA. V was clipped by 5 bases and J by 15 bases, with 14 bases between them. The CDR3 DNA reads TGTGCCAGCAGCGACGGGGGCCTTCACCTCCACTTT. Its translation is CASSDGGLHLHF.

The chain uses TRBV7-9 and TRBJ2-1; 8 nucleotides match TRBD2. V was clipped by 1 base and J by 5 bases; unmatched bases: 10. The CDR3 has 17 residues. Germline V gene data show CDR1 as SEHNR and CDR2 as FQNEAQ (reference sequence). In DNA, the CDR3 is TGTGCCAGCAGCTTAGAACTAGCGGTTACTAAGGACAATGAGCAGTTCTTC. The encoded protein is CASSLELAVTKDNEQFF.

This chain uses TRBV7-2 with TRBJ2-1; the D gene is possibly TRBD2 (6 bases). Trimming cost V 3 bases and J 2 bases, with 14 bases left between them. Per the germline V gene, CDR1 is SGHTA and CDR2 is FQGNSA. CDR3 length: 16 residues. CDR3 region: CASSLAGTYTYNEQFF. The DNA for the CDR3 is TGTGCCAGCAGCTTGGCCGGGACTTATACCTACAATGAGCAGTTCTTC.

Ten or more counts support this clonotype. The V call is TRBV14, the J call TRBJ1-5; D remains ambiguous. The germline V gene has CDR1 SGHDN and CDR2 FVKESK. Deletions cut 1 base from V and 2 bases from J, with 9 bases between. The CDR3 contains 15 residues. The CDR3 loop is CASSQVAGGNQPQHF. The CDR3, as DNA: TGTGCCAGCAGCCAAGTGGCGGGTGGCAATCAGCCCCAGCATTTT.

The CDR3 sequence is CASSEYFTAGHPHGYTF. The DNA of the CDR3 is TGTGCCAGCAGTGAATACTTCACCGCAGGGCACCCCCATGGCTACACCTTC. This chain uses TRBV25-1 with TRBJ1-2, with D maybe TRBD1 (5 bases). The ends were cut back, 0 bases at V and 6 bases at J, with 20 bases in the middle. Germline CDR1 is MGHDK and CDR2 is SYGVNS. CDR3 length equals 17 residues.

This clonotype was seen ten or more times. The gene calls are TRBV11-2 and TRBJ1-4; 7 bases map to TRBD1. V trimming: 3 bases; J trimming: 17 bases; junction bases outside the gene matches: 12. Germline loops: CDR1 SGHAT, CDR2 FQNNGV. There are 13 residues in the CDR3. The CDR3 sequence is CASSFGTEARIFF. The DNA for the CDR3 is TGTGCCAGCAGCTTCGGGACAGAGGCTAGGATTTTTTTT.

The chain has TRBV27 and TRBJ1-1; 7 positions agree with TRBD1. V shed 6 bases and J 5 bases; nucleotides not matched to a gene: 3. Looked up from germline, CDR1 is MNHEY and CDR2 is SMNVEV (reference sequence). The CDR3 is made up of 12 amino acids. The CDR3 DNA is TGTGCCAGCAGAGGCAGGGGGACTGAAGCTTTCTTT. It yields the protein CASRGRGTEAFF.

In this sample, this clonotype turned up many times. The rearrangement uses TRBV5-4 and TRBJ1-1; D ambiguous. Per the germline V gene, CDR1 is SGHNT and CDR2 is YYREEE (reference sequence). This CDR3 is 14 amino acids long. V shed 2 bases and J shed 6 bases, with 14 bases lying between them. CDR3 region: CASSLPRESAEAFF. CDR3 DNA: TGTGCCAGCAGCTTACCCCGGGAGTCCGCTGAAGCTTTCTTT.

The gene calls are TRBV28 and TRBJ1-2, with 11 positions matching TRBD1. The germline gives CDR1 MDHEN, CDR2 SYDVKM. This CDR3 is 18 amino acids long. After removal of 4 bases from V and 5 bases from J, the junction contained 15 bases not matched to a gene. In nucleotides, the CDR3 is TGTGCCAGCAGTTCGACGGGACAGGGGGGAGCGGGGCTTTATGGCTACACCTTC. Its translation is CASSSTGQGGAGLYGYTF.

As for this clonotype: A read error may produce the germline difference seen at one junction end. DNA of the CDR3: TGTACCAGCAGTTTACGCCGGACAGGTTACTACGAGCAGTACTTC. Amino acids: CTSSLRRTGYYEQYF. This chain links TRBV27 with TRBJ2-7; 7 bases line up with TRBD1. The germline CDR1 and CDR2 sequences are MNHEY and SMNVEV (reference sequence). This CDR3 comprises 15 residues.

This clonotype was found a few times. CDR3 protein: CALRTGGYTEAFF. CDR3 nucleotides: TGTGCCTTGAGAACAGGGGGCTACACTGAAGCTTTCTTT. This chain links TRBV30 with TRBJ1-1, with TRBD1 matching 9 bases. From germline, CDR1 is GTSNPN and CDR2 SVGIG (reference sequence). The ends lost 7 bases at V and 3 bases at J; junction bases unmatched: 6. This CDR3 has 13 residues.

This clonotype was seen a handful of times. The chain employs TRBV20-1 and TRBJ1-3; tentatively, D is TRBD1 (5 bases). Germline-derived CDR1 and CDR2 are DFQATT and SNEGSKA (reference sequence). The CDR3 totals 15 residues. V lost 1 base to trimming and J lost 4 bases, with 14 bases between them. CDR3 bases: TGCAGTGCTAGAGCTGGGACGGCGGGGGGAAACACCATATATTTT. Encoded protein: CSARAGTAGGNTIYF.

This clonotype turned up a few times. The chain combines TRBV6-1 with TRBJ1-3; a weak D match, TRBD1 (5 bases). The CDR3 totals 15 residues. V lost 5 bases, J lost 0 bases, and 11 bases lay in between. CDR1 is MNHNS, CDR2 SASEGT, per germline. The CDR3 nucleotides read TGTGCCAGCAGTCCGCGGGGGTTCTCTGGAAACACCATATATTTT. Its translation is CASSPRGFSGNTIYF.

The chain combines TRBV15 with TRBJ2-7; D may be TRBD1 (6 bases). Trimming removed 4 bases at V and 5 bases at J, with 15 bases between. This CDR3 contains 14 residues. In germline, CDR1 is LNHNV, CDR2 YYDKDF (reference sequence). The CDR3 sequence: CATSTYSDSNEQYF. CDR3 DNA sequence: TGTGCCACCAGCACATATTCGGACAGCAACGAGCAGTACTTC.

This clonotype was recorded at least ten times. The chain joins TRBV20-1 to TRBJ1-2; D might be TRBD1 (6 bases). Germline-derived CDR1 and CDR2 are DFQATT and SNEGSKA (reference sequence). The CDR3 contains 13 residues. V was shortened by 6 bases and J by 2 bases, with 13 bases between the two germline ends. The CDR3 loop is CSALQGGNYGYTF. The CDR3 DNA reads as TGCAGTGCCTTACAGGGTGGGAACTATGGCTACACCTTC.

The rearrangement uses TRBV24-1 and TRBJ2-5; TRBD1 agrees at 7 bases. V dropped 4 bases and J dropped 0; count of bases not matched to a gene: 7. This CDR3 region has 16 residues. Germline CDR1 reads KGHDR; CDR2 reads SFDVKD. The CDR3 region has the DNA TGTGCCACCAGTGACACAGGGACAGCCTACCAAGAGACCCAGTACTTC. It encodes CATSDTGTAYQETQYF.

The V gene is TRBV4-2, the J gene TRBJ2-5; TRBD2 aligns across 10 bases. Trimming removed 0 bases from V and 4 bases from J; junction bases left unmatched: 5. The germline CDR1 and CDR2 sequences are LGHNA and YNFKEQ. The CDR3 runs to 16 residues. The CDR3 reads CASSQELAGNRETQYF. The CDR3 nucleotides are TGTGCCAGCAGCCAAGAACTAGCGGGAAATAGAGAGACCCAGTACTTC.

This clonotype was observed a few times. The V and J genes are TRBV28 and TRBJ2-3; D is undetermined. V shed 6 bases and J shed 4 bases, with 17 bases lying between them. Germline CDR1 reads MDHEN; CDR2 reads SYDVKM. The length of the CDR3 is 15 residues. The CDR3 sequence: CASSFGSLRSDTQYF. CDR3 coding DNA: TGTGCCAGCAGCTTTGGATCCCTGAGGTCAGATACGCAGTATTTT.

V gene TRBV12-3 or TRBV12-4 combines with J gene TRBJ2-7; tentative D call: TRBD2 (5 bases). Trimming took 6 bases from V and 2 from J, leaving 11 bases between them. This CDR3 is 13 amino acids long. CDR3 in DNA: TGTGCCAGCAGCCCGGACGGGACCTACGAGCAGTACTTC. This translates into CASSPDGTYEQYF.

The chain uses TRBV27 and TRBJ2-1; 10 nucleotides align to TRBD2. Germline values: CDR1 MNHEY, CDR2 SMNVEV (reference sequence). V was pared by 3 bases and J by 0 bases, with 2 bases of the junction left unmatched. CDR3 length equals 16 residues. CDR3 amino acids: CASSLGLASSYNEQFF. The CDR3 region has the DNA TGTGCCAGCAGTTTGGGACTAGCGAGCTCCTACAATGAGCAGTTCTTC.